Below are 19 T cell receptor beta chains sequenced from a single sample in a study of T cell responses to AZD1222 COVID-19 vaccine. Here immunoSEQ multiplex PCR was the method, and the copy in TCRdb shows in-frame clones only, minus some. The table records 95,000 to 150,000 clones, roughly 92% of them present only once. Sequencing used peripheral blood, obtained on day 0 of AZD1222 vaccination. These receptors originate from an adult in good health.

The chain employs TRBV14 and TRBJ2-1; TRBD2 aligns across 10 bases. With 3 bases clipped from V and 9 bases from J, the junction kept 5 bases outside the gene matches. The CDR3 runs to 14 residues. The germline CDR1 and CDR2 sequences are SGHDN and FVKESK. This CDR3 reads CASSQLAGVLEQFF. DNA of the CDR3: TGTGCCAGCAGCCAGCTAGCGGGAGTACTTGAGCAGTTCTTC.

The chain couples TRBV5-1 to TRBJ1-1; weak D call: TRBD1 (6 bases). V gave up 2 bases and J gave up 5 bases, with 13 bases separating them. The CDR3 runs to 14 residues. Germline CDR1 SGHRS, CDR2 YFSETQ. The CDR3, as DNA: TGCGCCAGCAGCTTTTCCCCAGGGGAAACTGAAGCTTTCTTT. It encodes CASSFSPGETEAFF.

The chain combines TRBV19 with TRBJ1-2; D is perhaps TRBD1 (6 bases). Germline V lookup: CDR1 LNHDA, CDR2 SQIVND (reference sequence). Trimming removed 11 bases at V and 7 bases at J, with 14 bases between. The CDR3 consists of 11 residues. CDR3 region: CALGGYGGYTF. CDR3 DNA sequence: TGTGCCTTAGGGGGGTATGGTGGCTACACCTTC. The full variable domain, in which reference TRBV19 and TRBJ1-2 provide the parts outside the CDR3, is DGGITQSPKYLFRKEGQNVTLSCEQNLNHDAMYWYRQDPGQGLRLIYYSQIVNDFQKGDIAEGYSVSREKKESFPLTVTSAQKNPTAFYLCALGGYGGYTFGSGTRLTVV.

In its sample, this clone was seen a few times. The chain links TRBV4-1 to TRBJ1-4; no clear D. Germline-derived CDR1 and CDR2 are MGHRA and YSYEKL. V was trimmed by 1 base and J by 1 base, leaving 7 bases between them. The CDR3 has 15 amino acids. The CDR3 loop reads CASSQGGETNEKLFF. CDR3 bases: TGCGCCAGCAGCCAAGGCGGGGAAACTAATGAAAAACTGTTTTTT.

This rearrangement joins TRBV9 to TRBJ2-5; D perhaps matches TRBD1 (6 bases). The CDR3 covers 14 residues. Germline V gene lookup returns CDR1 SGDLS and CDR2 YYNGEE. The germline V and J ends were trimmed by 3 bases and 3 bases, with 12 bases remaining between them. The CDR3 here is CASSAGHREETQYF. The CDR3 bases are TGTGCCAGCAGCGCGGGACATCGTGAAGAGACCCAGTACTTC. Complete variable domain (other parts from reference TRBV9 and TRBJ2-5): DSGVTQTPKHLITATGQRVTLRCSPRSGDLSVYWYQQSLDQGLQFLIQYYNGEERAKGNILERFSAQQFPDLHSELNLSSLELGDSALYFCASSAGHREETQYFGPGTRLLVL.

This clone was counted between two and nine times. The CDR3 region has the DNA TGTGCCAGCAGCGATTCAGGGGTTGCTAATGAAAAACTGTTTTTT. This sequence encodes CASSDSGVANEKLFF. The rearrangement uses TRBV11-3 and TRBJ1-4; D perhaps matches TRBD1 (6 bases). From germline, CDR1 is SGHNT and CDR2 YENEEA. This CDR3 region has 15 residues. Trimming shortened V by 5 bases and J by 3 bases, and 13 bases separated the two germline ends. The entire variable domain, with the rest obtained from reference TRBV11-3 and TRBJ1-4, is as follows: EAGVVQSPRYKIIEKKQPVAFWCNPISGHNTLYWYLQNLGQGPELLIRYENEEAVDDSQLPKDRFSAERLKGVDSTLKIQPAELGDSAVYLCASSDSGVANEKLFFGSGTQLSVL.

The chain has TRBV24-1 and TRBJ2-1; possibly TRBD2 for D (5 bases). The length of the CDR3 is 16 residues. V was pared by 6 bases and J by 2 bases, with 16 bases between. The germline V gene encodes CDR1 KGHDR and CDR2 SFDVKD. The chain's CDR3 is CATSQAGEGPYNEQFF. CDR3 nucleotides: TGTGCCACCAGTCAGGCCGGCGAGGGCCCCTACAATGAGCAGTTCTTC.

This clone was seen a single time. The V call is TRBV2, the J call TRBJ1-2, with 8 positions matching TRBD1. This CDR3 has 14 amino acids. Germline-derived CDR1 and CDR2 are SNHLY and FYNNEI. V was pared by 7 bases and J by 4 bases, with 8 bases of the junction left unmatched. As DNA, the CDR3 is TGTGCCAGCAATGGACAGGGTGTAGTCTATGGCTACACCTTC. Its protein is CASNGQGVVYGYTF.

This chain connects TRBV13 to TRBJ2-1; D is unresolved. CDR3 length equals 12 residues. Germline V gene data show CDR1 as PRHDT and CDR2 as FYEKMQ (reference sequence). V gave up 5 bases and J gave up 9 bases, with 11 bases separating them. DNA of the CDR3: TGTGCCAGCAGCCCCCATCACGGTGAGCAGTTCTTC. This encodes CASSPHHGEQFF.

This chain connects TRBV4-1 to TRBJ1-6, with D maybe TRBD1 (6 bases). Germline values: CDR1 MGHRA, CDR2 YSYEKL. Trimming stripped 0 bases from V and 12 bases from J, with 15 bases between. This CDR3 has 15 amino acids. CDR3: CASSQDPGDPLPLHF. The CDR3 nucleotides read TGCGCCAGCAGCCAAGACCCAGGGGACCCCTTACCCCTCCACTTT.

The V gene is TRBV15, the J gene TRBJ1-5; D not resolved. Germline V gene lookup returns CDR1 LNHNV and CDR2 YYDKDF (reference sequence). This CDR3 has 17 amino acids. Trimming removed 4 bases from V and 0 bases from J, with 16 bases in between. CDR3 bases: TGTGCCACCAGCACATTGACGGGATCTTATAGCAATCAGCCCCAGCATTTT. It specifies CATSTLTGSYSNQPQHF.

This clone was found once. V usage is TRBV15 and J usage is TRBJ1-2; D gene ambiguous. Germline V lookup: CDR1 LNHNV, CDR2 YYDKDF (reference sequence). The CDR3 is 15 amino acids. The ends were cut back, 3 bases at V and 2 bases at J, with 13 bases in the middle. For the CDR3, the DNA is TGTGCCACCAGCAGCGTAATAGACGGGAACTATGGCTACACCTTC. Amino acids: CATSSVIDGNYGYTF.

The rearrangement joins TRBV5-1 to TRBJ2-2, with unresolved D. Trimming took 3 bases from V and 5 from J, leaving 17 bases between them. The CDR3 extends over 16 amino acids. Germline CDR1 is SGHRS and CDR2 is YFSETQ. This CDR3 is CASSSVASGVTGELFF. The CDR3, as DNA: TGCGCCAGCAGCTCGGTGGCTAGTGGAGTGACCGGGGAGCTGTTTTTT.

The chain couples TRBV7-9 to TRBJ2-1; 8 bases are shared with TRBD2. The CDR3 is made up of 14 amino acids. The V segment lost 1 base and the J segment 14 bases; nucleotides outside the gene matches: 10. The germline V gene encodes CDR1 SEHNR and CDR2 FQNEAQ (reference sequence). The CDR3 here is CASSLVPGEREKFF. CDR3 bases: TGTGCCAGCAGCTTAGTCCCCGGTGAGCGGGAGAAGTTCTTC.

The rearrangement uses TRBV5-1 and TRBJ1-1, with D tentatively TRBD1 (5 bases). The V gene lost 3 bases and the J gene lost 0 bases, with 21 bases spanning the gap. Germline CDR1 reads SGHRS; CDR2 reads YFSETQ. This CDR3 is 18 amino acids long. CDR3 sequence reads: CASSYWKGPGPLNTEAFF. CDR3 DNA sequence: TGCGCCAGCAGCTATTGGAAGGGCCCAGGGCCGCTGAACACTGAAGCTTTCTTT.

The J gene is TRBJ1-4, the V gene TRBV9; no reliable D call. The germline gives CDR1 SGDLS, CDR2 YYNGEE. V was shortened by 3 bases and J by 10 bases, with 13 bases between the two germline ends. The CDR3 is made up of 13 amino acids. The CDR3 sequence is CASSAAPGVKLFF. CDR3 sequence (DNA): TGTGCCAGCAGCGCCGCCCCTGGTGTAAAACTGTTTTTT.

The gene calls are TRBV9 and TRBJ2-5, with D perhaps TRBD2 (5 bases). The CDR3 is 14 residues long. Germline V gene data show CDR1 as SGDLS and CDR2 as YYNGEE. The V end was cut by 0 bases, the J end by 7 bases, with 13 bases between. The CDR3 sequence is CASSVDPDRGTQYF. CDR3 coding DNA: TGTGCCAGCAGCGTAGATCCGGACCGGGGGACCCAGTACTTC.

The chain links TRBV30 to TRBJ1-2; 9 nucleotides match TRBD1. The trim removed 4 bases at V and 5 bases at J, leaving 11 bases unmatched. This CDR3 has 15 residues. Per germline, CDR1 GTSNPN and CDR2 SVGIG (reference sequence). The CDR3 DNA reads TGTGCCTGGAACCCGGGACAGGGCTCTGGGTATGGCTACACCTTC. It is translated as CAWNPGQGSGYGYTF. The full variable domain, in which reference TRBV30 and TRBJ1-2 provide the parts outside the CDR3, is SQTIHQWPATLVQPVGSPLSLECTVEGTSNPNLYWYRQAAGRGLQLLFYSVGIGQISSEVPQNLSASRPQDRQFILSSKKLLLSDSGFYLCAWNPGQGSGYGYTFGSGTRLTVV.

The chain couples TRBV7-9 to TRBJ2-5, with D tentatively TRBD2 (7 bases). Trimming stripped 2 bases from V and 3 bases from J, with 13 bases between. This CDR3 has 15 residues. The V gene's germline CDR1 is SEHNR and CDR2 FQNEAQ (reference sequence). The DNA for the CDR3 is TGTGCCAGCAGCTTATCAGGGGACTACAAAGAGACCCAGTACTTC. Amino acids: CASSLSGDYKETQYF.